The 15 T cell receptor beta chains presented below share a single source sample, sequenced in a study of technical replicates of blood from a few donors. Clones were sequenced by immunoSEQ multiplex PCR, and TCRdb holds only the in-frame ones, with some missing. The sample shows tens of thousands of clones, roughly 94% of them seen only once. The specimen sequenced was T cells isolated from PBMCs. All receptors derive from a human donor in good health.

The chain recombines TRBV6-5 with TRBJ1-1; possibly TRBD1 for D (6 bases). Trimming removed 10 bases at V and 1 base at J, with 13 bases between. The CDR3 covers 13 residues. Germline values: CDR1 MNHEY, CDR2 SVGAGI. The CDR3 is CAITNRANTEAFF. The CDR3 DNA follows: TGTGCCATCACAAACAGGGCGAACACTGAAGCTTTCTTT.

This rearrangement joins TRBV5-6 to TRBJ2-1; maybe TRBD1 (6 bases). Per the germline V gene, CDR1 is SGHDT and CDR2 is YYEEEE. The length of the CDR3 is 15 residues. The V gene lost 7 bases and the J gene lost 10 bases, with 24 bases spanning the gap. The CDR3 nucleotides read TGTGCCAGCCTCGACAGGTTAAGGGCCTCTCAGGAGCAGTTCTTC. The encoded protein is CASLDRLRASQEQFF.

V is TRBV4-1 and J is TRBJ2-1; D remains ambiguous. This CDR3 spans 13 amino acids. With 2 bases removed from V and 5 bases from J, the gap between germline ends came to 7 bases. From germline, CDR1 is MGHRA and CDR2 YSYEKL. CDR3 coding DNA: TGCGCCAGCAGCCAATTAATCGACAATGAGCAGTTCTTC. It translates to CASSQLIDNEQFF.

The gene calls are TRBV28 and TRBJ1-1, with D tentatively TRBD1 (6 bases). Germline V gene lookup returns CDR1 MDHEN and CDR2 SYDVKM. Trimming stripped 5 bases from V and 0 bases from J, with 13 bases between. CDR3 size: 15 residues. DNA for the CDR3: TGTGCCAGCAGTCAACCGGGGGGCATGAACACTGAAGCTTTCTTT. This codes for CASSQPGGMNTEAFF. Using reference TRBV28 and TRBJ1-1 for the parts outside the CDR3, the full variable domain is DVKVTQSSRYLVKRTGEKVFLECVQDMDHENMFWYRQDPGLGLRLIYFSYDVKMKEKGDIPEGYSVSREKKERFSLILESASTNQTSMYLCASSQPGGMNTEAFFGQGTRLTVV.

The chain recombines TRBV9 with TRBJ1-2, with D maybe TRBD1 (5 bases). Trimming shortened V by 0 bases and J by 0 bases, and 12 bases separated the two germline ends. The CDR3 loop spans 16 amino acids. Germline V gene sequence: CDR1 SGDLS, CDR2 YYNGEE. The CDR3 bases are TGTGCCAGCAGCGTAGGAGGCCAGACAGCTAACTATGGCTACACCTTC. Translating it yields CASSVGGQTANYGYTF.

The rearrangement uses TRBV5-1 and TRBJ2-7; D uncertain. The germline V gene encodes CDR1 SGHRS and CDR2 YFSETQ. V lost 0 bases to trimming and J lost 0 bases, with 10 bases between them. This CDR3 has 15 amino acids. The CDR3 region is CASSLVSSSSYEQYF. The CDR3 nucleotides read TGCGCCAGCAGCTTGGTGTCATCCAGCTCCTACGAGCAGTACTTC.

The V call is TRBV6-6, the J call TRBJ1-5; 7 bases agree with TRBD1. Germline assignment: CDR1 MNHNY and CDR2 SVGAGI (reference sequence). The V and J ends lost 6 bases and 2 bases, in that order; junction bases with no gene match: 7. The CDR3 sequence is 15 residues long. CDR3 sequence (DNA): TGTGCCAGCAGGGAGGCAGGGGGTGGCAATCAGCCCCAGCATTTT. Translated, it gives CASREAGGGNQPQHF.

This sequence joins TRBV4-1 and TRBJ1-2; weak D call: TRBD1 (6 bases). Trimming took 3 bases from V and 7 from J, leaving 15 bases between them. The CDR3 is made up of 14 amino acids. Germline loops: CDR1 MGHRA, CDR2 YSYEKL. The CDR3 sequence is CASSQHAGTSGYTF. The CDR3 DNA reads TGCGCCAGCAGCCAGCACGCCGGGACAAGTGGCTACACCTTC.

The chain uses TRBV5-4 and TRBJ2-5; 12 nucleotides line up with TRBD2. Looked up from germline, CDR1 is SGHNT and CDR2 is YYREEE (reference sequence). This CDR3 has 17 amino acids. J gave up 1 base and V 8 bases, and 12 bases lay outside the gene matches. The CDR3 DNA reads as TGTGCCAGTGAACCGGGACTAGCGGGCGCAATCCAAGAGACCCAGTACTTC. This gives the protein CASEPGLAGAIQETQYF.

V is TRBV19 and J is TRBJ2-6; D gene uncertain. Trimming took off 7 bases at V and 2 bases at J, with 9 bases between the two ends. This CDR3 comprises 14 residues. Germline values: CDR1 LNHDA, CDR2 SQIVND (reference sequence). The CDR3 DNA follows: TGTGCCAGTACCAAATTTGCTGGGGCCAACGTCCTGACTTTC. Translating gives CASTKFAGANVLTF. The full variable domain, completed using reference TRBV19 and TRBJ2-6, is DGGITQSPKYLFRKEGQNVTLSCEQNLNHDAMYWYRQDPGQGLRLIYYSQIVNDFQKGDIAEGYSVSREKKESFPLTVTSAQKNPTAFYLCASTKFAGANVLTFGAGSRLTVL.

This sequence joins TRBV7-9 and TRBJ1-2; a possible D gene is TRBD1 (5 bases). V dropped 2 bases and J dropped 0 bases, with 10 bases sitting between them. The CDR3 is 15 amino acids. Germline CDR1 is SEHNR and CDR2 is FQNEAQ (reference sequence). The CDR3 spells CASSLMTAPNYGYTF. DNA of the CDR3: TGTGCCAGCAGCTTAATGACAGCTCCTAACTATGGCTACACCTTC.

This chain uses TRBV28 with TRBJ2-7; 8 bases are shared with TRBD1. Looked up from germline, CDR1 is MDHEN and CDR2 is SYDVKM. V lost 6 bases to trimming and J lost 4 bases; unmatched junction nucleotides: 17. This CDR3 has 17 amino acids. CDR3 in DNA: TGTGCCAGCAGCCTCCCATACCCCCGGGACAGGTATTACGAGCAGTACTTC. It translates to CASSLPYPRDRYYEQYF.

The gene calls are TRBV28 and TRBJ2-7, with TRBD2 matching over 10 bases. V was clipped by 3 bases and J by 4 bases; unmatched bases: 12. Germline CDR1 MDHEN, CDR2 SYDVKM. This CDR3 contains 17 residues. The CDR3 sequence is CASSLGGAASGSYEQYF. The CDR3 DNA sequence: TGTGCCAGCAGTTTGGGGGGGGCGGCTAGCGGGAGTTACGAGCAGTACTTC.

The chain employs TRBV28 and TRBJ2-1; D perhaps matches TRBD2 (6 bases). Trimming removed 7 bases from V and 5 bases from J, with 18 bases in between. From germline, CDR1 is MDHEN and CDR2 SYDVKM. The CDR3 has 15 amino acids. CDR3 nucleotides: TGTGCCAGCACCTTTTGGGGGGTTGGGGACAATGAGCAGTTCTTC. It specifies CASTFWGVGDNEQFF.

The chain has TRBV6-5 and TRBJ2-1, with D unresolved. CDR3 size: 14 residues. V was pared by 3 bases and J by 0 bases, with 6 bases between. Germline lookup yields CDR1 MNHEY and CDR2 SVGAGI. The CDR3 protein is CASSYVSSYNEQFF. Written as DNA, the CDR3 is TGTGCCAGCAGTTATGTTAGCTCCTACAATGAGCAGTTCTTC.